The TCR beta chain described here comes from a study of Tregs in tolerant kidney transplant recipients. Turning to the study itself: A roughly 3-day belatacept mixed lymphocyte reaction, sometimes plus 5-day graft donor restimulation, preceded CD4+CD25+CD127- sorting.

Per germline, CDR1 SGDLS and CDR2 YYNGEE. The CDR3 is 15 residues long. Assay: immunoSEQ multiplex PCR; the TCRdb copy retains only in-frame clones and omits some. Found here are around 21,000 clones, 50% to 70% of them singletons; the top ten hold approximately 3.7%. Comment on this clone: Its target is unknown. One end of the junction does not line up with germline, which may come from a read error.

The sequence was obtained from a human donor in good health. Sequenced input: Tregs from blood cultured with allogeneic cells. V is TRBV9 and J is TRBJ2-7; no clear D. This CDR3 reads CAGSPNVVSSYEQYF. In DNA form, the CDR3 reads TGTGCCGGCAGTCCAAACGTGGTTAGCTCCTACGAGCAGTACTTC.